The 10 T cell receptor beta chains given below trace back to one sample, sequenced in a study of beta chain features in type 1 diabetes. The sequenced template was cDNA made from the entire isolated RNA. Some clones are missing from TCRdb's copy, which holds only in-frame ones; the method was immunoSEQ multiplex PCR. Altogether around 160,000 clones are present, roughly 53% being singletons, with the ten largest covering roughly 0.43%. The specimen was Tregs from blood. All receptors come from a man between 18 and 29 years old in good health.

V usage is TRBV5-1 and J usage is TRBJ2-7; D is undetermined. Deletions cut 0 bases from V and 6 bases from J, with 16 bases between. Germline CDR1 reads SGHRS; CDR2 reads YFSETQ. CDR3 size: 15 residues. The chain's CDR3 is CASSLEPGGRFEQYF. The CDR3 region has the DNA TGCGCCAGCAGCTTGGAGCCCGGTGGGCGATTCGAGCAGTACTTC.

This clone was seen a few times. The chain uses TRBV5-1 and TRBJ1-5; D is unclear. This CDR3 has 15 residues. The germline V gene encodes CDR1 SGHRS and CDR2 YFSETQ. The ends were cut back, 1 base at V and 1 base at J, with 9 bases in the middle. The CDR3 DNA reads TGCGCCAGCAGCTTGACCGGGATCAGCAATCAGCCCCAGCATTTT. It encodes CASSLTGISNQPQHF.

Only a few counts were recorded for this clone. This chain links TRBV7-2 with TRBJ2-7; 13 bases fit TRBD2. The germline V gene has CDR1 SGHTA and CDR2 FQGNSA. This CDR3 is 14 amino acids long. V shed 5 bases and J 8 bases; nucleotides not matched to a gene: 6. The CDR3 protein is CASSPWTSGSKQYF. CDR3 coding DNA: TGTGCCAGCAGCCCATGGACTAGCGGGAGCAAGCAGTACTTC.

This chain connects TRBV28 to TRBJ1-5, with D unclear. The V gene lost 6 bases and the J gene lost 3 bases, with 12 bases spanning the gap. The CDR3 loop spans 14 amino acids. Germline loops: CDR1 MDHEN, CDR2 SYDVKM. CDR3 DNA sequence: TGTGCCAGCAGCCACGCGGCGTTCAATCAGCCCCAGCATTTT. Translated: CASSHAAFNQPQHF.

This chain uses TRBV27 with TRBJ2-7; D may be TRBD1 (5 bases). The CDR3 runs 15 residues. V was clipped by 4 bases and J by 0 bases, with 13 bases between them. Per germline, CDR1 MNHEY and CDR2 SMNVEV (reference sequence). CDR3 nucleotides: TGTGCCAGCAGTTCCCATACGGACACCTCCTACGAGCAGTACTTC. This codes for CASSSHTDTSYEQYF.

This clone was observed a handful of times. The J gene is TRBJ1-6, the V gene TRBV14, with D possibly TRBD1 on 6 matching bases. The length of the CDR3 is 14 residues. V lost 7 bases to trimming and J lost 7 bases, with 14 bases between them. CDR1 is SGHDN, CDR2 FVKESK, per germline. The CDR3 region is CASTHGTPNSPLHF. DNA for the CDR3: TGTGCCAGCACACACGGGACACCAAATTCACCCCTCCACTTT.

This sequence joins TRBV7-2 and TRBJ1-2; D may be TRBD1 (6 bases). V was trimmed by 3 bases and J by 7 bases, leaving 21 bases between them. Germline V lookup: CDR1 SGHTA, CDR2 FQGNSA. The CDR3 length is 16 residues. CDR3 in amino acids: CASSFNAAQGVGGYTF. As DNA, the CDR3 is TGTGCCAGCAGCTTCAATGCCGCACAGGGTGTAGGTGGCTACACCTTC. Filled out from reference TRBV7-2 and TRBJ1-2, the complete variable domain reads GAGVSQSPSNKVTEKGKDVELRCDPISGHTALYWYRQSLGQGLEFLIYFQGNSAPDKSGLPSDRFSAERTGGSVSTLTIQRTQQEDSAVYLCASSFNAAQGVGGYTFGSGTRLTVV.

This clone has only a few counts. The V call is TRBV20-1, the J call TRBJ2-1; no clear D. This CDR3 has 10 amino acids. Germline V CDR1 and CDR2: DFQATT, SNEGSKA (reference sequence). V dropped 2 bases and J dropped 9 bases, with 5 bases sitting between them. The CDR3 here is CSARSSEQFF. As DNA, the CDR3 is TGCAGTGCTAGAAGCTCTGAGCAGTTCTTC.

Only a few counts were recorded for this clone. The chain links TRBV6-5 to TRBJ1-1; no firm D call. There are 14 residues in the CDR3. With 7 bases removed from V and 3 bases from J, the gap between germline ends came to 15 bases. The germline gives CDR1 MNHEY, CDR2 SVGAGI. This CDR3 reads CASTNLGLYTEAFF. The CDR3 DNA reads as TGTGCCAGCACCAACCTTGGACTGTACACTGAAGCTTTCTTT.

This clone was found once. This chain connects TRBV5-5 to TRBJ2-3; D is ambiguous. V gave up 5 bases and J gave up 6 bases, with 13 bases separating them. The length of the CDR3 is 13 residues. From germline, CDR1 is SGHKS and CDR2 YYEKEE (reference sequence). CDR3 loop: CASRNPHMDTQYF. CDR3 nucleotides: TGTGCCAGCAGGAACCCGCACATGGATACGCAGTATTTT.